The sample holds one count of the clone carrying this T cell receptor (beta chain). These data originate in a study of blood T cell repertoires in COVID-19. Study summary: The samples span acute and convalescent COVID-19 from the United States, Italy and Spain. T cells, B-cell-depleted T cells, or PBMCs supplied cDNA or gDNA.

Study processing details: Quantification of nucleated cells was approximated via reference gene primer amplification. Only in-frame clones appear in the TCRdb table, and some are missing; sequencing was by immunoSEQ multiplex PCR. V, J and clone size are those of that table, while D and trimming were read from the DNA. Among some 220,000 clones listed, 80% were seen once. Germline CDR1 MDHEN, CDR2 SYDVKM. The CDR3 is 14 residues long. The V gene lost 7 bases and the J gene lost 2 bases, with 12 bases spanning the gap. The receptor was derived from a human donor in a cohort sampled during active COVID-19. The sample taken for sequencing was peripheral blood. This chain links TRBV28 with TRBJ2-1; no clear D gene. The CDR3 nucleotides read TGTGCCAGCACCCCCATGGCCCCCTACAATGAGCAGTTCTTC. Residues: CASTPMAPYNEQFF.